A selection of T cell receptor beta chains follows, all from one sample in a study of neurological immune-mediated disorders. TCRdb itself ran the 5' RACE reads through MiXCR, one entry per CDR3 protein. Among approximately 82,000 distinct CDR3 sequences listed, 2% to 3% were seen once. The sample comprised PBMCs. These receptors all stem from a woman in her thirties with multiple sclerosis. Both conserved end residues are part of each CDR3. A D gene is named only where the DNA matches it firmly. Size values are once, few and many counts, or a class for expanded clones, and some rows have none.

j_call clone_size d_call v_call cdr3_nt cdr3_aa
TRBJ2-7 many TRBD2 TRBV7-2 TGTGCCAGCAGCTTAGATGGTAGCGGGGTGTCCTACGAGCAGTACTTC CASSLDGSGVSYEQYF
TRBJ1-1 many - TRBV5-1 TGCGCCAGCAGCCCGGACGGATACACTGAAGCTTTCTTT CASSPDGYTEAFF
TRBJ2-6 many - TRBV10-3 TGTGCCATCAGCGGGACCTTGGGCTCGAGTGGGGCCAACGTCCTGACTTTC CAISGTLGSSGANVLTF
TRBJ1-5 many - TRBV28 TGTGCCAGCAGTACTCGCACTGTGACGTTAACAGGGAAACAGCCCCAGCATTTT CASSTRTVTLTGKQPQHF
TRBJ2-1 medium-sized TRBD2 TRBV27 TGTGCCAGCAGTTTAGCGGGAGGGCCATACGGTGAGCAGTTCTTC CASSLAGGPYGEQFF
TRBJ1-2 many - TRBV10-3 TGTGCCATCAGTGATCCCGGGACTGGGTATGGCTACACCTTC CAISDPGTGYGYTF
TRBJ2-7 many TRBD1 TRBV27 TGTGCCAGCAGTCCGACAGGGTTCCACGAGCAGTACTTC CASSPTGFHEQYF
TRBJ2-7 many - TRBV7-2 TGTGCCAGCAGCTTAGATGGTGGGGCAGCCTACGAGCAGTACTTC CASSLDGGAAYEQYF
TRBJ1-1 many - TRBV7-2 TGTGCCAGCAGCTTAGAGGACGGCACTGAAGCTTTCTTT CASSLEDGTEAFF
TRBJ1-1 many TRBD1 TRBV12-3/TRBV12-4 TGTGCCAGCAGTTTAGGGGCAGGGGGAAGCACTGAAGCTTTCTTT CASSLGAGGSTEAFF
TRBJ1-1 - - TRBV7-9 TGTGCCAGCAGCTTAGTTTTAAGCGAATTCACTGAAGCTTTCTTT CASSLVLSEFTEAFF
TRBJ1-6 many TRBD1 TRBV7-2 TGTGCCAGCAGCTTAGCGGTGACAGGGAAGGGTAATTCACCCCTCCACTTT CASSLAVTGKGNSPLHF
TRBJ2-7 many TRBD2 TRBV20-1 TGCAGTGCTGCCGGGGCTAGCGGGAGGTTGGCCTACGAGCAGTACTTC CSAAGASGRLAYEQYF
TRBJ1-4 many - TRBV7-9 TGTGCCAGCAGCTTACGAACCTCAGGCCGAACTGCAACTAATGAAAAACTGTTTTTT CASSLRTSGRTATNEKLFF
TRBJ1-6 many TRBD1 TRBV25-1 TGTGCCAGCCAAGTGCCGGGGGACAGGGGAGAAACGGATTCACCCCTCCACTTT CASQVPGDRGETDSPLHF
TRBJ2-7 many - TRBV18 TGTGCCAGCTCACCCGTTGGGGGGGCAAGCTACGAGCAGTACTTC CASSPVGGASYEQYF
TRBJ2-1 many - TRBV20-1 TGCAGTGCTGGGGGGACCGCCGACTACAATGAGCAGTTCTTC CSAGGTADYNEQFF
TRBJ2-1 many - TRBV12-3/TRBV12-4 TGTGCCAGCAGTCCCACGGGAGCTCTTTATGAGCAGTTCTTC CASSPTGALYEQFF
TRBJ2-5 many - TRBV20-1 TGCAGTGCTAGGGTGGTCGCGGCCCAAGAGACCCAGTACTTC CSARVVAAQETQYF
TRBJ2-7 many - TRBV10-3 TGTGCCATCAGGACCGGGGCTAGACAGTACTTC CAIRTGARQYF
TRBJ1-5 many - TRBV7-2 TGTGCCAGCAGCTTAGTAGGGAATCAGCCCCAGCATTTT CASSLVGNQPQHF
TRBJ2-7 many - TRBV6-6 TGTGCCAGCAGTCCGCCGGAGGGGGTCGAGCAGTACTTC CASSPPEGVEQYF
TRBJ2-5 many TRBD2 TRBV7-2 TGTGCCAGCAGCTTATCAGCGGGAGTAGAGACCCAGTACTTC CASSLSAGVETQYF